This is a list of T cell receptor beta chains from one sample in a study of T cells in Graves' hyperthyroidism and ophthalmopathy. TCRdb independently ran MiXCR on the multiplex PCR reads; one entry per CDR3 protein. The sample yields around 600,000 distinct CDR3 sequences, 15% to 18% seen once. Sequences were obtained from blood. These receptors were taken from a woman under 40 with Graves' hyperthyroidism. CDR3s include the opening cysteine and the closing phenylalanine or tryptophan. The D gene is left open where the match is weak. A row's size may be missing; if present it is once, few, many or a size class.

TRBD1 | 15 | few | TRBJ2-5 | TRBV15 | TGTGCCACCAGCAGAGATCGGGGACAGCAAGAGACCCAGTACTTC | CATSRDRGQQETQYF
- | 13 | - | TRBJ1-5 | TRBV6-2/TRBV6-3 | TGTGCCAGCGGGCGAGGTTGGAATCAGCCCCAGCATTTT | CASGRGWNQPQHF
- | 14 | many | TRBJ1-1 | TRBV2 | TGTGCCAGCAGGGACGGACAGATGGGCACTGAAGCTTTCTTT | CASRDGQMGTEAFF
- | 11 | few | TRBJ2-1 | TRBV7-9 | TGTGCCAGCAGCCGCCACTTAGAGCAGTTCTTC | CASSRHLEQFF
TRBD2 | 16 | many | TRBJ2-7 | TRBV6-1 | TGTGCCAGCAGTCGGGCGGCGGGGGGCAATCCCTACGAGCAGTACTTC | CASSRAAGGNPYEQYF
TRBD1 | 16 | many | TRBJ1-1 | TRBV12-3/TRBV12-4 | TGTGCCAGCAGTTTATCTCGGGACAGGGGGAACACTGAAGCTTTCTTT | CASSLSRDRGNTEAFF
- | 12 | many | TRBJ2-5 | TRBV12-3/TRBV12-4 | TGTGCCAGCACCTTGGCGTATCAGACCCAGTACTTC | CASTLAYQTQYF
- | 16 | - | TRBJ2-3 | TRBV5-1 | TGCGCCAGCAGCTTATTAGCGGAGCCCCTTCCCGATACGCAGTATTTT | CASSLLAEPLPDTQYF
- | 15 | many | TRBJ2-7 | TRBV2 | TGTGCCAGCAAGACATCGGGACGGAAAAACTACGAGCAGTACTTC | CASKTSGRKNYEQYF
- | 14 | many | TRBJ2-5 | TRBV11-3 | TGTGCCAGCAGCTTTGCAGGGAACCAAGAGACCCAGTACTTC | CASSFAGNQETQYF
TRBD2 | 15 | - | TRBJ2-3 | TRBV29-1 | TGCAGCGTGGGGGGGAAACTAGCGGGGTCAGATACGCAGTATTTT | CSVGGKLAGSDTQYF
- | 14 | few | TRBJ2-4 | TRBV24-1 | TGTGCCACCAGTGACTCCAGGGTTGGGGACATTCAGTACTTC | CATSDSRVGDIQYF
TRBD1 | 17 | few | TRBJ1-1 | TRBV19 | TGTGCCAGTAGTACTCCGGGACAGGGAACCCTGGGGACTGAAGCTTTCTTT | CASSTPGQGTLGTEAFF
TRBD1 | 15 | many | TRBJ2-7 | TRBV7-8 | TGTGCCAGCAGCTTAGGACAGGGAGCAACCTACGAGCAGTACTTC | CASSLGQGATYEQYF
TRBD1 | 15 | - | TRBJ2-3 | TRBV5-1 | TGCGCCAGCAGCTTGGCGGGACAGGAGACAGATACGCAGTATTTT | CASSLAGQETDTQYF
TRBD1 | 15 | many | TRBJ2-7 | TRBV4-1 | TGCGCCAGCAGCCTCACGGGACAGGGGGCCCGCGAGCAGTACTTC | CASSLTGQGAREQYF
- | 15 | - | TRBJ2-7 | TRBV20-1 | TGCAGTGCTAGAGATTTTCCTCAACCCACCTACGAGCAGTACTTC | CSARDFPQPTYEQYF
TRBD2 | 15 | - | TRBJ2-3 | TRBV19 | TGTGCCAGTAGTATACTGCGGGAGGACTCAGGTACGCAGTATTTT | CASSILREDSGTQYF
- | 15 | many | TRBJ1-4 | TRBV27 | TGTGCCAGCAGTATTGGACAGTCACCGAATGAAAAACTGTTTTTT | CASSIGQSPNEKLFF
- | 16 | - | TRBJ2-3 | TRBV5-5 | TGTGCCAGCAGCTTAGACGGGGGAGCTGGCACAGATACGCAGTATTTT | CASSLDGGAGTDTQYF
- | 11 | once | TRBJ2-7 | TRBV20-1 | TGCAGTGGGAGTTACTCCTACGAGCAGTACTTC | CSGSYSYEQYF
- | 15 | many | TRBJ2-3 | TRBV6-6 | TGTGCCAGCAGTTACATGGGGGGTCAAGACGATACGCAGTATTTT | CASSYMGGQDDTQYF
TRBD1 | 14 | many | TRBJ2-5 | TRBV3-1 | TGTGCCAGCAGCCTGCCGGGACAGCAAGAGACCCAGTACTTC | CASSLPGQQETQYF
- | 15 | - | TRBJ2-7 | TRBV9 | TGTGCCAGCAGCCCCCAGTCCTCCCACTCCTACGAGCAGTGCTTC | CASSPQSSHSYEQCF
TRBD2 | 15 | few | TRBJ2-5 | TRBV20-1 | TGCAGTGCCGGAGAGGATAGCGGGCCAAGGGAGACCCAGTACTTC | CSAGEDSGPRETQYF
- | 16 | few | TRBJ1-6 | TRBV5-5 | TGTGCCAGCAGCTTGGTTTCGGGGAATCATAATTCACCCCTCCACTTT | CASSLVSGNHNSPLHF
TRBD1 | 15 | few | TRBJ1-6 | TRBV7-2 | TGTGTCAGCAGTCAACGACAGGGCAGTAATTCACCCCTCCACTTT | CVSSQRQGSNSPLHF
TRBD1 | 15 | - | TRBJ2-4 | TRBV14 | TGTGCCAGCAGCCAAAGGACAGGTCCCGGAGACATTCAGTACTTC | CASSQRTGPGDIQYF
- | 15 | - | TRBJ1-3 | TRBV18 | TGTGCCAGCTCGCGCGACAGGATTTCTGGAAACACCATATATTTT | CASSRDRISGNTIYF
- | 16 | few | TRBJ1-2 | TRBV9 | TGTGCCAGCAGCAGGGGACTACGGCCGGTCACAGGGGGCTACACCTTC | CASSRGLRPVTGGYTF
TRBD1 | 15 | many | TRBJ1-2 | TRBV28 | TGTGCCAGCAAAGGGACAGGGGAGCCTCTCTATGGCTACACCTTC | CASKGTGEPLYGYTF
TRBD1 | 15 | few | TRBJ1-4 | TRBV7-9 | TGTGCCAGCAGCTTAGGCGGGACAGGGTATGAAAAACTGTTTTTT | CASSLGGTGYEKLFF
- | 14 | many | TRBJ2-2 | TRBV29-1 | TGCAGCGTTGAAGTCGGACCGAACACCGGGGAGCTGTTTTTT | CSVEVGPNTGELFF
TRBD1 | 14 | few | TRBJ1-2 | TRBV29-1 | TGCAGCGTTGAAGTTGGACAGGGGGCTGGTGGCTACACCTTC | CSVEVGQGAGGYTF
- | 13 | - | TRBJ2-3 | TRBV9 | TGTGCCAGCAAGAACAGGAACACAGATACGCAGTATTTT | CASKNRNTDTQYF
TRBD2 | 19 | - | TRBJ2-1 | TRBV7-2 | TGTGCCAGCAGCTTAGGGGGGGGGACTAGCGGGACTGAAAACAATGAGCAGTTCTTC | CASSLGGGTSGTENNEQFF
- | 14 | - | TRBJ2-7 | TRBV25-1 | TGTGCCAGCAGTGAATTAGGGGGGCCCCACGAGCAGTACTTC | CASSELGGPHEQYF
- | 13 | many | TRBJ2-5 | TRBV20-1 | TGCAGTGCCATCTTACAGGGTACAGAGACCCAGTACTTC | CSAILQGTETQYF
TRBD2 | 15 | - | TRBJ2-7 | TRBV4-3 | TGCGCCAGCAGCCAAGATCTCCTAGCGGGAGACGAGCAGTACTTC | CASSQDLLAGDEQYF
TRBD1 | 12 | - | TRBJ2-7 | TRBV20-1 | TGCAGTGCCTACAGGGGGCCCTACGAGCAGTACTTC | CSAYRGPYEQYF
TRBD1 | 16 | many | TRBJ1-5 | TRBV27 | TGTGCCAGCAGTCCAACGACAGGGGCGCCTGGGCAGCCCCAGCATTTT | CASSPTTGAPGQPQHF
TRBD2 | 14 | many | TRBJ2-1 | TRBV6-1 | TGTGCCAGCAGTTTCCTAGCGGGAGCCTATGAGCAGTTCTTC | CASSFLAGAYEQFF
- | 16 | once | TRBJ1-2 | TRBV28 | TGTGCCAGCAGTTTATTGGTGGGGGAACTCCACTATGGCTACACCTTC | CASSLLVGELHYGYTF
- | 16 | - | TRBJ1-2 | TRBV2 | TGTGCCAGCAGTGAAAACACTCGCGTCACCGGACGAGGCTACACCTTC | CASSENTRVTGRGYTF
- | 8 | many | TRBJ2-1 | TRBV20-1 | TGCAGTTGCAATGAGCAGTTCTTC | CSCNEQFF
- | 15 | many | TRBJ2-1 | TRBV20-1 | TGCAGTGCTAGCCCCGAGTTAGCGGTCTACAATGAGCAGTTCTTC | CSASPELAVYNEQFF
TRBD2 | 17 | - | TRBJ2-5 | TRBV5-1 | TGCGCCAGCAGCTTGGGCCGGACTAGCGGGAACCAAGAGACCCAGTACTTC | CASSLGRTSGNQETQYF
- | 15 | - | TRBJ2-7 | TRBV7-9 | TGTGCCAGCAGCACCCTAATGGGGATTAACTACGAGCAGTACTTC | CASSTLMGINYEQYF